This is a list of T cell receptor beta chains from one sample in a study of CD8+ T cells in alopecia areata. Sequenced by immunoSEQ multiplex PCR; TCRdb stores in-frame clones only, minus some. Of fewer than 250,000 clones listed, 64% are singletons. This specimen consisted of CD4+ T cells sorted from blood, obtained at week 4, from a patient treated with tofacitinib. The receptors derive from a human donor with alopecia areata. Each CDR3 is given with its conserved first and last residue. A D gene is named only where the DNA matches it firmly. Rows give clone size only sometimes, using once, few, many, or a class for an expanded clone.

>TRBV6-5|TRBJ1-2|-|few
CASSYGFEYGYTF
TGTGCCAGCAGTTACGGTTTTGAGTATGGCTACACCTTC
>TRBV2|TRBJ1-2|TRBD1|-
CASSDSGQAYGYTF
TGTGCCAGCAGTGATTCGGGACAGGCTTATGGCTACACCTTC
>TRBV2|TRBJ2-5|-|-
CASSPEGRGVQYF
TGTGCCAGCAGCCCCGAGGGGCGAGGGGTCCAGTACTTC
>TRBV29-1|TRBJ2-1|TRBD1|once
CSVEGGQRRINNEQFF
TGCAGCGTTGAAGGGGGACAGAGACGAATCAACAATGAGCAGTTCTTC
>TRBV6-6|TRBJ2-3|TRBD1|-
CASRAGQGGTDTQYF
TGTGCCAGCAGGGCGGGACAGGGGGGAACAGATACGCAGTATTTT
>TRBV7-9|TRBJ2-5|TRBD2|many
CASSPMSGGRKETQYF
TGTGCCAGCAGCCCCATGAGCGGGGGGCGAAAAGAGACCCAGTACTTC
>TRBV9|TRBJ2-3|-|-
CASSVGYDTQYF
TGTGCCAGCAGCGTAGGCTACGATACGCAGTATTTT
>TRBV5-1|TRBJ2-2|TRBD1|-
CASSLGTGNTGELFF
TGCGCCAGCAGCCTCGGGACAGGGAACACCGGGGAGCTGTTTTTT
>TRBV9|TRBJ2-5|-|-
CASGAGTPNQETQYF
TGTGCCAGCGGAGCCGGGACTCCCAACCAAGAGACCCAGTACTTC
>TRBV4-1|TRBJ2-7|TRBD2|-
CASSQDPGGYEQYF
TGCGCCAGCAGCCAAGATCCGGGAGGATACGAGCAGTACTTC
>TRBV27|TRBJ1-6|-|-
CASSSVSYNSPLHF
TGTGCCAGCAGTTCGGTCTCCTATAATTCACCCCTCCACTTT
>TRBV15|TRBJ1-2|TRBD1|-
CATSRPGTGGRPGYTF
TGTGCCACCAGCAGACCCGGGACAGGGGGCCGCCCTGGCTACACCTTC
>TRBV18|TRBJ1-3|-|-
CASSDSDALSGNTIYF
TGTGCCAGCTCAGACTCGGACGCTCTCTCTGGAAACACCATATATTTT
>TRBV7-2|TRBJ1-1|-|-
CASSYTANTEAFF
TGTGCCAGCAGCTACACAGCGAACACTGAAGCTTTCTTT
>TRBV7-2|TRBJ2-5|-|few
CASSPSREETQYF
TGTGCCAGCAGCCCCTCGCGGGAAGAGACCCAGTACTTC
>TRBV6-5|TRBJ2-5|-|-
CASSYGPSSVIETQYF
TGTGCCAGCAGTTACGGGCCTAGCAGTGTTATAGAGACCCAGTACTTC
>TRBV15|TRBJ1-6|TRBD1|-
CATSLRTGTGVPLHF
TGTGCCACCAGCCTCCGGACCGGGACAGGGGTGCCCCTCCACTTT
>TRBV18|TRBJ1-1|TRBD1|few
CASSLIGPQGARDTEAFF
TGTGCCAGCTCACTCATTGGTCCTCAGGGGGCGCGGGACACTGAAGCTTTCTTT
>TRBV10-3|TRBJ2-3|TRBD2|-
CAIKATGGSTDTQYF
TGTGCCATCAAAGCTACCGGGGGGTCGACAGATACGCAGTATTTT
>TRBV5-6|TRBJ1-2|-|-
CASSFGQLNYGYTF
TGTGCCAGCAGCTTTGGGCAGTTAAACTATGGCTACACCTTC
>TRBV4-1|TRBJ1-5|-|-
CASSQYSHNQPQHF
TGCGCCAGCAGCCAGTACAGTCACAATCAGCCCCAGCATTTT
>TRBV19|TRBJ1-2|-|-
CASSPDRYYGYTF
TGTGCCAGTAGTCCAGACAGGTACTATGGCTACACCTTC
>TRBV7-2|TRBJ2-7|-|-
CASSAQGLAASREQYF
TGTGCCAGCAGCGCCCAGGGGCTAGCGGCCTCGAGGGAGCAGTACTTC
>TRBV20-1|TRBJ1-1|-|-
CSARPVTEAFF
TGCAGTGCTAGACCCGTCACTGAAGCTTTCTTT
>TRBV29-1|TRBJ2-3|-|-
CSVSQITDTQYF
TGCAGCGTTTCCCAGATCACAGATACGCAGTATTTT
>TRBV7-9|TRBJ2-5|-|few
CASRAPGETQYF
TGTGCCTCCCGGGCCCCCGGAGAGACCCAGTACTTC
>TRBV6-5|TRBJ1-2|-|-
CASSRGPANYGYTF
TGTGCCAGCTCTAGGGGACCTGCTAACTATGGCTACACCTTC
>TRBV27|TRBJ2-3|TRBD2|-
CATSEGLHTDTQYF
TGTGCCACCTCGGAGGGACTACACACAGATACGCAGTATTTT
>TRBV29-1|TRBJ1-5|-|-
CSVLQGSNQPQHF
TGCAGCGTTTTACAGGGAAGCAATCAGCCCCAGCATTTT
>TRBV11-2|TRBJ2-3|-|few
CASSLNTDTQYF
TGTGCCAGCAGCCTTAACACAGATACGCAGTATTTT
>TRBV20-1|TRBJ2-7|-|-
CSATQVYEQYF
TGCAGTGCTACACAGGTCTACGAGCAGTACTTC
>TRBV29-1|TRBJ1-2|-|-
CSVEFRLGTF
TGCAGCGTTGAATTCAGGCTGGGCACCTTC
>TRBV29-1|TRBJ2-7|-|-
CSVEGGVGQAYEQYF
TGCAGCGTTGAAGGGGGGGTAGGACAGGCCTACGAGCAGTACTTC
>TRBV2|TRBJ2-3|-|-
CASPTRDTQYF
TGTGCCAGCCCGACCCGGGATACGCAGTATTTT
>TRBV25-1|TRBJ2-1|-|-
CASSRGRNYNEQFF
TGTGCCAGCAGTAGAGGCAGAAACTACAATGAGCAGTTCTTC
>TRBV6-5|TRBJ1-1|-|-
CASRRVNTEAFF
TGTGCCAGCAGACGGGTGAACACTGAAGCTTTCTTT
>TRBV18|TRBJ2-7|-|once
CASSAISRGSGNEQYF
TGTGCCAGCTCAGCGATAAGTAGGGGGAGCGGAAACGAGCAGTACTTC
>TRBV23-1|TRBJ2-7|-|-
CASSQRTDTYEQYF
TGCGCCAGCAGTCAGCGGACGGATACCTACGAGCAGTACTTC
>TRBV15|TRBJ2-7|TRBD2|-
CATSSQTSDSYEQYF
TGTGCCACCAGCAGCCAGACTAGCGATTCCTACGAGCAGTACTTC
>TRBV7-9|TRBJ2-3|-|-
CASSPGLSSTDTQYF
TGTGCCAGCAGCCCCGGACTCTCTAGCACAGATACGCAGTATTTT
>TRBV7-9|TRBJ2-7|-|few
CASSFHVQRTSYEQYF
TGTGCCAGCAGCTTCCACGTACAGCGTACTTCCTACGAGCAGTACTTC
>TRBV7-2|TRBJ1-2|-|-
CASSLDRRSSGYTF
TGTGCCAGCAGCTTAGACAGGAGGTCGAGTGGCTACACCTTC
>TRBV29-1|TRBJ1-1|-|-
CSVGRAPKNTEAFF
TGCAGCGTTGGTCGGGCCCCAAAAAACACTGAAGCTTTCTTT
>TRBV29-1|TRBJ1-1|-|-
CSVEERAEAFF
TGCAGCGTTGAGGAACGCGCTGAAGCTTTCTTT
>TRBV4-1|TRBJ1-2|TRBD1|once
CASSQDMGQGRDGYTF
TGCGCCAGCAGCCAAGATATGGGACAGGGGAGGGATGGCTACACCTTC
>TRBV11-2|TRBJ2-1|-|-
CASSRTVDGEQFF
TGTGCCAGCAGCCGCACAGTAGATGGTGAGCAGTTCTTC
>TRBV29-1|TRBJ2-7|TRBD2|-
CSVRIAGMRAGQYF
TGCAGCGTCCGGATAGCGGGGATGAGAGCCGGGCAGTACTTC
>TRBV11-2|TRBJ2-1|-|-
CASSPNRGGSEQFF
TGTGCCAGCAGCCCCAACAGGGGAGGTAGTGAGCAGTTCTTC
>TRBV7-2|TRBJ2-1|-|-
CASSPDNAGEQFF
TGTGCCAGCAGCCCGGACAACGCGGGTGAGCAGTTCTTC
>TRBV18|TRBJ2-3|-|-
CASSPSTDTQYF
TGTGCCAGCTCACCCTCCACAGATACGCAGTATTTT
>TRBV2|TRBJ2-7|-|few
CASSRGNEQYF
TGTGCCAGCAGTAGGGGGAACGAGCAGTACTTC
>TRBV7-8|TRBJ1-2|-|-
CASSLGAGNYGYTF
TGTGCCAGCAGCTTAGGCGCAGGAAACTATGGCTACACCTTC
>TRBV29-1|TRBJ1-5|-|few
CSVGTDNQPQHF
TGCAGCGTTGGGACAGACAATCAGCCCCAGCATTTT
>TRBV28|TRBJ1-1|-|-
CASTSGVLGTEAFF
TGTGCCAGCACGTCTGGGGTTCTCGGGACTGAAGCTTTCTTT